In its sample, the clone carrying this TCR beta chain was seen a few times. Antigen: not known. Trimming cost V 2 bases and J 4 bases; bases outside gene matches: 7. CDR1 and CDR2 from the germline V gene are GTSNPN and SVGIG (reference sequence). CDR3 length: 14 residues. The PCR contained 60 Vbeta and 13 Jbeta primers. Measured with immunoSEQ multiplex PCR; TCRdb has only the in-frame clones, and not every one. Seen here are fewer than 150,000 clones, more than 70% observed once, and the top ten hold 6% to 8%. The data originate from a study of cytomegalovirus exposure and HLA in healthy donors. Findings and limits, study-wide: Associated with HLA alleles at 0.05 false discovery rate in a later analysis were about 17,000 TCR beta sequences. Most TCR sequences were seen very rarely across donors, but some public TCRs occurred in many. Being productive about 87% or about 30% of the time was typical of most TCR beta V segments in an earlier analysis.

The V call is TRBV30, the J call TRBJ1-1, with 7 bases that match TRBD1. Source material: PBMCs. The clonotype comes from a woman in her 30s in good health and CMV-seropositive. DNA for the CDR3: TGTGCCTGGAGTTGGACAGGTGGGGCCACTGAAGCTTTCTTT. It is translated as CAWSWTGGATEAFF.